This T cell receptor (beta chain) appears in the sequencing data of a study of CD8 T cells in ankylosing spondylitis. Points from the study as a whole: Significantly higher representation of disease-linked clones was reported for matched ankylosing spondylitis synovial fluid. Apparently characteristic of ankylosing spondylitis blood was a TCR beta motif (roughly 8 highly homologous variants).

For TCR beta, libraries came from quantitative 5'-RACE with molecular barcodes. TCRdb reprocessed the 5' RACE reads with MiXCR, giving one entry per CDR3 protein. Of more than 400,000 distinct CDR3 sequences in the sample, about 5.4% were seen once. V lost 2 bases to trimming and J lost 0 bases, with 10 bases between them. In germline, CDR1 is SGHVS, CDR2 FQNEAQ. This CDR3 has 16 residues. At least ten counts were recorded for this clonotype. Its cognate antigen is unknown. The clonotype originates from a male donor with ankylosing spondylitis. The material sequenced was blood, either unsorted or a sorted T cell fraction (not recorded which). The chain links TRBV7-8 to TRBJ2-2; perhaps TRBD2 as D (6 bases). The CDR3 spells CASSLQLAANTGELFF. The CDR3 coding sequence is TGTGCCAGCAGCTTACAACTAGCAGCGAACACCGGGGAGCTGTTTTTT.